This note documents a single TCR beta chain sequence. Its antigen remains unknown. Sequencing was performed with immunoSEQ multiplex PCR; in TCRdb, only in-frame clones are kept and a portion is missing. The sample lists about 75,000 clones, around 80% occurring once. The source of the sample is a study of T cell clones after liver transplantation. Background on the study: Pre-transplant mixed lymphocyte reactions yielded third-party-reactive TCRbeta sequences as comparators for graft-donor-reactive sequences. The study's findings and limits: Rather than being deleted, graft donor-reactive T cells may have moved into the graft. Conclusions were preliminary, with small, heterogeneous patient groups. Compared with third party-reactive sequences, donor-reactive ones declined more, independent of withdrawal success.

The V end lost 2 bases, the J end lost 5 bases, and 18 bases lay between the germline ends. The germline CDR1 and CDR2 sequences are MDHEN and SYDVKM. The CDR3 runs 16 residues. The source of this sequence is a human patient who received a liver transplant. Some T cells may be graft donor cells. The chain carries TRBV28 and TRBJ2-5; D is perhaps TRBD1 or TRBD2 (6 bases each). The input for sequencing was CD4+ T cells from blood, taken around 48 months after liver transplant. The CDR3: CASSLQKGEARETQYF. As DNA, the CDR3 is TGTGCCAGCAGTTTACAGAAGGGGGAGGCAAGGGAGACCCAGTACTTC.